Listed below are T cell receptor beta chains from one sample, sequenced in a study of blood T cell repertoires in COVID-19. Clones were sequenced by immunoSEQ multiplex PCR, and TCRdb holds only the in-frame ones, with some missing. The table lists roughly 130,000 clones, about 80% of them singletons. The source material was peripheral blood. The receptors stem from a woman between 50 and 59 years old with acute or convalescent COVID-19. Both conserved end residues are part of each CDR3. Fields, in order: J gene, clone size, V gene, D gene, CDR3 DNA, CDR3 protein. The D gene is left open where the match is weak. The listing skips clone size in some rows; elsewhere it reads once, few, many or a size class.

TRBJ1-5 | once | TRBV3-1/TRBV3-2 | - | TGTGCCAGCAGCCCACAGGTTTCTAGCAATCAGCCCCAGCATTTT | CASSPQVSSNQPQHF
TRBJ1-1 | - | TRBV6-5 | TRBD1 | TGTGCCAGCAGGGACAGGGAGGGAGAAGCTTTCTTT | CASRDREGEAFF
TRBJ2-2 | - | TRBV7-9 | - | TGTGCCAGCAGCCGTCTGAACACCGGGGAGCTGTTTTTT | CASSRLNTGELFF
TRBJ1-5 | - | TRBV15 | - | TGTGCCACCAGCCGTAAGCGGCAGAGCGACAATCAGCCCCAGCATTTT | CATSRKRQSDNQPQHF
TRBJ2-2 | - | TRBV24-1 | - | TGTGCCACCAGTAGCGGCACCGGGGAGCTGTTTTTT | CATSSGTGELFF
TRBJ2-3 | - | TRBV6-1 | TRBD1 | TGTGCCAGCAGTGAACGACAGGGACCAGATACGCAGTATTTT | CASSERQGPDTQYF
TRBJ1-2 | - | TRBV4-1 | TRBD1 | TGCGCCAGCAGTACAGGGGGCGACTATGGCTACACCTTC | CASSTGGDYGYTF
TRBJ2-1 | - | TRBV27 | TRBD1 | TGTGCCAGCAGGACAGCCGCAACAGGGGGCCCGTTCTTC | CASRTAATGGPFF
TRBJ2-1 | - | TRBV29-1 | - | TGCAGCGTTGAGAAATGGACAGCTGACAATGAGCAGTTCTTC | CSVEKWTADNEQFF
TRBJ2-7 | - | TRBV5-4 | TRBD1 | TGTGCCAGCAGCCGGGACAGGGAACCCTACGAGCAGTACTTC | CASSRDREPYEQYF
TRBJ1-1 | - | TRBV10-3 | - | TGTGCCATCAGTGGGCCAGGGTCGGAGACTGAAGCTTTCTTT | CAISGPGSETEAFF
TRBJ1-4 | few | TRBV15 | - | TGTGCCACCAGCAGAGATGGCGACAGGTGGAATGAAAAACTGTTTTTT | CATSRDGDRWNEKLFF
TRBJ1-6 | - | TRBV5-1 | TRBD1 | TGCGCCAGCAGCTCCGGGACAGATAATTCACCCCTCCACTTT | CASSSGTDNSPLHF
TRBJ1-2 | - | TRBV10-2 | - | TGCGCCAGCAGTGAGTGGGACGGACAGAACTATGGCTACACCTTC | CASSEWDGQNYGYTF
TRBJ1-6 | - | TRBV14 | TRBD1 | TGTGCCAGCAGCCAAGTGACAGGGGGTAGTTCACCCCTCCACTTT | CASSQVTGGSSPLHF
TRBJ2-7 | - | TRBV4-1 | TRBD1 | TGCGCCAGCAGCCTATCCGGACAGGGGGTCGACGAGCAGTACTTC | CASSLSGQGVDEQYF
TRBJ2-2 | - | TRBV12-3/TRBV12-4 | - | TGTGCCAGCAGCGAACAGGCCACCGGGGAGCTGTTTTTT | CASSEQATGELFF
TRBJ2-1 | - | TRBV4-2 | TRBD1 | TGTGCCAGCAGCCCGGGACAGGGGGACGAGCAGTTCTTC | CASSPGQGDEQFF